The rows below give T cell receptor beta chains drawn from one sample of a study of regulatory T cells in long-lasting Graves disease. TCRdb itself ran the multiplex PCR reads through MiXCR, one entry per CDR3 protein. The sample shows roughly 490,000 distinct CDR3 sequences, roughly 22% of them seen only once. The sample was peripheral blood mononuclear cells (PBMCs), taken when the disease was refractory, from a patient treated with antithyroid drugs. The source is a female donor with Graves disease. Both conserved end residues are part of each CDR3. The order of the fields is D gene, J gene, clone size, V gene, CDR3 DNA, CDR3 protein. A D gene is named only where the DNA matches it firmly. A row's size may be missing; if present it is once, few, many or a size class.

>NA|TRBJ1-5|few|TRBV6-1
TGTGCCAGCAGCCCTGGCCCCATGGATTCCCGGGATATAAGCAATCAGCCCCAGCATTTT
CASSPGPMDSRDISNQPQHF
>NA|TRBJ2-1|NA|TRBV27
TGTGCCAGCAGTTTCCCCGCTACTGGAGTACCGTTCTTC
CASSFPATGVPFF
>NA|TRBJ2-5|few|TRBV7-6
TGTGCCAGCAGCTTCCACGGGGGCCCGGGGGAGACCCAGTACTTC
CASSFHGGPGETQYF
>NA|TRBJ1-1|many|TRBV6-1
TGTGCCAGCAGTCCGGGGACGGGGTTCACTGAAGCTTTCTTT
CASSPGTGFTEAFF
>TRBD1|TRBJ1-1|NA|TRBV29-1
TGCAGCGTCGGGACAGGGGAGGGGACTGAAGCTTTCTTT
CSVGTGEGTEAFF
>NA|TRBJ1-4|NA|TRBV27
TGTGCCAGCAGTGAAGGGTTAGGCGAAAAACTGTTTTTT
CASSEGLGEKLFF
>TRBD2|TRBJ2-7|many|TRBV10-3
TGTGCCACTTCATCCTCAACTAGCGGGGGGACCTACGAGCAGTACTTC
CATSSSTSGGTYEQYF
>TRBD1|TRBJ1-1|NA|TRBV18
TGTGCCAGCTCACCACTGGGCAGGGGGCTTTCGTGGAACACTGAAGCTTTCTTT
CASSPLGRGLSWNTEAFF
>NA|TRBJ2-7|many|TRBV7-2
TGTGCCAGCAGCCGGCTGGGGGCGATCCACTTC
CASSRLGAIHF
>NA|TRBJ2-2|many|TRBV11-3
TGTGCCAGCAGCTTAGGGGTGCCCGGGGAGCTGTTTTTT
CASSLGVPGELFF
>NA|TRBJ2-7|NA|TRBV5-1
TGCGCCAGCAGCTCCCGTCAGGGCCACGAGCAGTACTTC
CASSSRQGHEQYF
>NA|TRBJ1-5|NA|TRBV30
TGTGCCTGGAGGGTTGGAAGGACACCCCAGCATTTT
CAWRVGRTPQHF
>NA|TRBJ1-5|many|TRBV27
TGTGCCAGCAGTCCCCGAGTAACCACCTATAGCAATCAGCCCCAGCATTTT
CASSPRVTTYSNQPQHF